The present T cell receptor (beta chain) was sequenced within a study of identical twins. Healthy Caucasians provided all donations. TCRdb reanalysed the 5' RACE reads using MiXCR and keeps one entry per CDR3 protein. The sample contains under 300,000 distinct CDR3 sequences, over 5.5% of which appear only once. Germline lookup yields CDR1 LNHNV and CDR2 YYDKDF (reference sequence). V was trimmed by 0 bases and J by 4 bases, leaving 12 bases between them. The CDR3 is 15 amino acids. This clonotype was found a few times. These data were also filed under a second study, of T cells expressing NK-cell markers.

Source material: CD8+ T cells sorted from blood. This sequence originates from a woman aged 18-29 years in good health. The rearrangement joins TRBV15 to TRBJ1-2; D is unresolved. The CDR3 DNA follows: TGTGCCACCAGCAGAGATTTTGGGGTTTCCTATGGCTACACCTTC. Its translation is CATSRDFGVSYGYTF.